The 22 T cell receptor beta chains in this list originate from one sample, sequenced in a study of T-cell memory formation after mild COVID-19 (dated by TCRdb to the early 2020s). The library came from 5' RACE. Sequencing used an Illumina NovaSeq 6000. TCRdb itself trimmed the public reads at Q25 with fastp, ran MiXCR and retained productive beta chains. Rows with a matching CDR3 protein are joined into one entry that keeps the most common DNA and genes. The sample has about 430,000 distinct CDR3 sequences on record, more than 15% of them singletons. The ten biggest clones cover about 22% of the sample. Sequenced: PBMCs or a T cell subset sorted from them (not recorded which). Receptors originate from a man aged 18 to 29 who had mild COVID-19 (a few samples of this study predate the infection). The sample titles of this study are shuffled in the database, so cell type and time point are left out; the donor was told from shared clones.

The V call is TRBV10-1, the J call TRBJ1-4; no firm D call. Trimming left V 6 bases short and J 7 bases short, with 12 bases between. Germline V gene data show CDR1 as WNHNN and CDR2 as SYGVQD (reference sequence). The CDR3 has 13 amino acids. CDR3 DNA sequence: TGCGCCAGCAGCAAGGGTCTCGGTGAAAAACTGTTTTTT. Protein: CASSKGLGEKLFF.

This clonotype came up a few times. The chain employs TRBV6-5 and TRBJ2-1, with 8 bases identical to TRBD2. This CDR3 contains 16 residues. Germline trimming cut 0 bases from V and 8 bases from J; bases unmatched to any gene: 9. The germline gives CDR1 MNHEY, CDR2 SVGAGI. CDR3 DNA sequence: TGTGCCAGCAGTTACTCGGGCGGGGGGCCAAGGGATGAGCAGTTCTTC. Its translation is CASSYSGGGPRDEQFF.

This clonotype showed up just once. V gene TRBV6-5 combines with J gene TRBJ2-3, with D perhaps being TRBD1 or TRBD2 (5 bases each). CDR3 length: 14 amino acids. Trimming shortened V by 7 bases and J by 2 bases, and 13 bases separated the two germline ends. Germline V gene data show CDR1 as MNHEY and CDR2 as SVGAGI. DNA of the CDR3: TGTGCCAGCAAACCCCCGGGGACCACAGATACGCAGTATTTT. Encoded protein: CASKPPGTTDTQYF.

This chain joins TRBV5-1 and TRBJ2-1; either TRBD1 or TRBD2 may supply D (5 bases each). This CDR3 is built from 15 residues. V was shortened by 4 bases and J by 7 bases, with 18 bases between the two germline ends. The germline CDR1 and CDR2 sequences are SGHRS and YFSETQ. CDR3 in amino acids: CASSPPIGGGNEQFF. In DNA, the CDR3 is TGCGCCAGCAGCCCCCCTATTGGGGGTGGAAATGAGCAGTTCTTC.

V usage is TRBV20-1 and J usage is TRBJ1-1; tentatively, D is TRBD1 (5 bases). The V end was cut by 5 bases, the J end by 4 bases, with 11 bases between. From germline, CDR1 is DFQATT and CDR2 SNEGSKA (reference sequence). The CDR3 has 12 residues. The CDR3 spells CSALAGSTEAFF. For the CDR3, the DNA is TGCAGTGCTCTTGCAGGGAGCACTGAAGCTTTCTTT.

This clonotype occurred a few times. The rearrangement joins TRBV19 to TRBJ1-5; a weak D match, TRBD1 (5 bases). Germline V gene sequence: CDR1 LNHDA, CDR2 SQIVND (reference sequence). The CDR3 runs to 16 residues. V dropped 7 bases and J dropped 6 bases, with 22 bases sitting between them. This CDR3 reads CASTSPRGGVGQPQHF. As DNA, the CDR3 is TGTGCCAGTACCTCCCCGAGGGGAGGGGTAGGTCAGCCCCAGCATTTT. Together with reference TRBV19 and TRBJ1-5, the CDR3 gives the full variable domain: DGGITQSPKYLFRKEGQNVTLSCEQNLNHDAMYWYRQDPGQGLRLIYYSQIVNDFQKGDIAEGYSVSREKKESFPLTVTSAQKNPTAFYLCASTSPRGGVGQPQHFGDGTRLSIL.

This clonotype was recorded only once. In DNA form, the CDR3 reads TGTGCCAGCAGCCTCTCGGGACAGGTCACTGAAGCTTTCTTT. Translation gives CASSLSGQVTEAFF. The chain recombines TRBV28 with TRBJ1-1; 8 bases agree with TRBD1. V trimming: 6 bases; J trimming: 4 bases; junction bases outside the gene matches: 7. Germline V gene lookup returns CDR1 MDHEN and CDR2 SYDVKM. The CDR3 is 14 amino acids.

Regarding this clonotype: The conserved final phenylalanine or tryptophan is absent from the CDR3, which likely points to a read error. The rearrangement joins TRBV7-2 to TRBJ1-5; unclear D gene. V lost 4 bases and J lost 2, with 6 bases in between. The germline CDR1 and CDR2 sequences are SGHTA and FQGNSA. The length of the CDR3 is 13 residues. This chain's CDR3 is CASSWWGNQPQHC. DNA of the CDR3: TGTGCCAGCAGCTGGTGGGGCAATCAGCCCCAGCATTGT.

At least ten counts were recorded for this clonotype. The rearrangement joins TRBV24-1 to TRBJ1-1; D remains unclear. Deletions cut 0 bases from V and 6 bases from J, with 13 bases between. Germline assignment: CDR1 KGHDR and CDR2 SFDVKD. CDR3 length equals 15 residues. The CDR3 nucleotides read TGTGCCACCAGTGATTTGGGCACACTCAGGCCTGAAGCTTTCTTT. Encoded protein: CATSDLGTLRPEAFF.

This clonotype was picked up a small number of times. The chain carries TRBV5-1 and TRBJ2-1; D unresolved. Between the trimmed V and J ends, which lost 4 bases and 6 bases, there was a span of 14 bases. Germline V gene lookup returns CDR1 SGHRS and CDR2 YFSETQ. The CDR3 totals 14 residues. The CDR3 coding sequence is TGCGCCAGCAGCATCGACTCGCTTTCCAATGAGCAGTTCTTC. The encoded protein is CASSIDSLSNEQFF.

The rearrangement uses TRBV5-1 and TRBJ1-1; D remains ambiguous. This CDR3 has 15 amino acids. With 1 base removed from V and 4 bases from J, the gap between germline ends came to 14 bases. Germline CDR1 and CDR2: SGHRS and YFSETQ. CDR3 region: CASSLKRGGGTEAFF. The DNA for the CDR3 is TGCGCCAGCAGCTTGAAGCGGGGAGGAGGCACTGAAGCTTTCTTT.

The sample holds a few counts of this clonotype. CDR3 bases: TGTGCCTCCACGGTCTATCACAATGAGCAGTTCTTC. Translated: CASTVYHNEQFF. This sequence joins TRBV2 and TRBJ2-1; no clear D gene. The CDR3 consists of 12 residues. Trimming left V 11 bases short and J 5 bases short, with 13 bases between. From germline, CDR1 is SNHLY and CDR2 FYNNEI.

The chain employs TRBV9 and TRBJ2-3, with 12 bases matching TRBD2. The V gene end was trimmed by 4 bases and the J gene end by 8 bases; junction bases not matched to a gene: 8. Germline loops: CDR1 SGDLS, CDR2 YYNGEE. This CDR3 is 15 amino acids long. The CDR3 DNA is TGTGCCAGCAGCCAACTAGCGGGGGGACTGGTTACGCAGTATTTT. Translated: CASSQLAGGLVTQYF.

V usage is TRBV28 and J usage is TRBJ2-2; 9 bases map to TRBD1. J was trimmed by 1 base and V by 0 bases; bases with no gene match: 0. This CDR3 is 16 amino acids long. CDR1 MDHEN and CDR2 SYDVKM come from the germline V gene. CDR3 loop: CASSLWGQGNTGELFF. The CDR3 nucleotides read TGTGCCAGCAGTTTATGGGGACAGGGGAACACCGGGGAGCTGTTTTTT.

This clonotype has only a few counts. The V and J genes are TRBV19 and TRBJ2-5; 7 bases match TRBD1. This CDR3 has 14 amino acids. With V trimmed by 7 bases and J by 6 bases, 11 bases remained unmatched. Germline CDR1 and CDR2: LNHDA and SQIVND (reference sequence). Here the CDR3 reads CASTEDRASKTQYF. DNA for the CDR3: TGTGCCAGTACCGAAGACAGGGCGTCAAAGACCCAGTACTTC.

The V gene is TRBV10-3, the J gene TRBJ2-5; the D gene is possibly TRBD1 (5 bases). Germline V gene lookup returns CDR1 ENHRY and CDR2 SYGVKD. The germline V and J ends were trimmed by 4 bases and 2 bases, with 8 bases remaining between them. The CDR3 contains 13 residues. In DNA form, the CDR3 reads TGTGCCATCAGTGGTGGGGCGCAAGAGACCCAGTACTTC. As protein: CAISGGAQETQYF.

This clonotype has a handful of counts. This CDR3 is CASSPVARRTEAFF. CDR3 sequence (DNA): TGTGCCAGCAGCCCCGTGGCGCGGAGGACTGAAGCTTTCTTT. V usage is TRBV13 and J usage is TRBJ1-1, with D unresolved. The CDR3 runs to 14 residues. The ends were cut back, 5 bases at V and 5 bases at J, with 15 bases in the middle. CDR1 and CDR2 from the germline V gene are PRHDT and FYEKMQ (reference sequence).

This clonotype has more than one count but fewer than ten. The genes are TRBV18 and TRBJ1-1; 8 bases line up with TRBD1. Per germline, CDR1 KGHSH and CDR2 LQKENI. This CDR3 contains 12 residues. The V and J ends lost 11 bases and 1 base, in that order; junction bases with no gene match: 3. The CDR3 protein is CASGGANTEAFF. CDR3 DNA: TGTGCCTCAGGGGGCGCGAACACTGAAGCTTTCTTT.

Ten or more counts support this clonotype. The rearrangement uses TRBV5-1 and TRBJ1-2; possibly TRBD1 for D (6 bases). V shed 2 bases and J shed 7 bases, with 24 bases lying between them. CDR3 size: 17 residues. Germline values: CDR1 SGHRS, CDR2 YFSETQ. The CDR3 region is CASSLRGPRSIEGGYTF. CDR3 nucleotide sequence: TGCGCCAGCAGCTTACGGGGGCCTCGATCGATAGAGGGTGGCTACACCTTC.

The table lists this clonotype with a few counts. The chain links TRBV15 to TRBJ2-5; either TRBD1 or TRBD2 may supply D (5 bases each). Trimming removed 5 bases at V and 1 base at J, with 11 bases between. Germline CDR1 and CDR2: LNHNV and YYDKDF (reference sequence). The CDR3 extends over 14 amino acids. The CDR3 DNA is TGTGCCACCAGCCGCCGGGACGGCCAAGAGACCCAGTACTTC. Protein sequence: CATSRRDGQETQYF.

There are a few counts of this clonotype. The chain couples TRBV6-5 to TRBJ2-5; 7 bases fit TRBD1. This CDR3 has 14 residues. CDR1 is MNHEY and CDR2 is SVGAGI in the germline V gene. Trimming took 6 bases from V and 5 from J; bases not matched to a gene: 9. This CDR3 reads CASSRVQGLETQYF. Written as DNA, the CDR3 is TGTGCCAGCAGCCGTGTACAGGGGTTGGAGACCCAGTACTTC.

This clonotype was counted a few times. The V gene is TRBV7-9, the J gene TRBJ2-3; 7 bases line up with TRBD2. The CDR3 has 16 residues. Germline CDR1 is SEHNR and CDR2 is FQNEAQ (reference sequence). The V and J ends lost 1 base and 3 bases, in that order; junction bases with no gene match: 7. The CDR3 spells CASSLVAGLRTDTQYF. The CDR3 DNA reads as TGTGCCAGCAGCTTAGTAGCGGGCCTTCGAACAGATACGCAGTATTTT.